This T cell receptor beta chain stems from a study of T cells in Graves' hyperthyroidism and ophthalmopathy. Overall study: It was at initial diagnosis, before any treatment, that peripheral blood was collected. Whole-study results and caveats: Most thyroid-expanded clonotypes above 0.001 were also found in blood.

Template material for amplifying TCR beta CDR3 regions consisted of RNA transcripts. First-round RT-PCR targeting the TCR CDR3 was performed with the HTBI primer set. TCRdb re-called the multiplex PCR reads with MiXCR, one entry per CDR3 protein. The sample yields fewer than 450,000 distinct CDR3 sequences, around 15% seen once. This clonotype came up a few times. Its cognate antigen is unknown. CDR3 length: 14 amino acids. V gave up 11 bases and J gave up 1 base, with 14 bases separating them. Germline V lookup: CDR1 MNHNS, CDR2 SASEGT. Each 10 ml fresh peripheral blood draw supplied the PBMCs. The clonotype comes from a man aged 50 or older with Graves' ophthalmopathy. The V and J genes are TRBV6-1 and TRBJ2-2; tentative D call: TRBD1 (6 bases). Sequenced: blood. The CDR3 spells CASDRIRNTGELFF. CDR3 DNA sequence: TGTGCCTCCGACAGGATAAGGAACACCGGGGAGCTGTTTTTT.